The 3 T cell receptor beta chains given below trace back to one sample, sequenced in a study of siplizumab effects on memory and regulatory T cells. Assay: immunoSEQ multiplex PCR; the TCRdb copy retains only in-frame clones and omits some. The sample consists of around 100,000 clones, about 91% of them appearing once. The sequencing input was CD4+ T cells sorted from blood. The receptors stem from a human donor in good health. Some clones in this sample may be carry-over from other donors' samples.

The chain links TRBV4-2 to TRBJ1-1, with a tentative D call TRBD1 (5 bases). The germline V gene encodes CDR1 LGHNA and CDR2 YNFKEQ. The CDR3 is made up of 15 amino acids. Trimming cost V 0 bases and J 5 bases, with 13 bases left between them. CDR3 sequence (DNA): TGTGCCAGCAGCCAAGAGGGCCAGGGTAGGACTGAAGCTTTCTTT. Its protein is CASSQEGQGRTEAFF.

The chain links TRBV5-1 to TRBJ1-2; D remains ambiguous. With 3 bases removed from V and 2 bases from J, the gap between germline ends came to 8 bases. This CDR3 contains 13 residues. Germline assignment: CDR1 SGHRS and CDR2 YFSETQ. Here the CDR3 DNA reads TGCGCCAGCAGCTCAAACGGGAACTATGGCTACACCTTC. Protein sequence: CASSSNGNYGYTF.

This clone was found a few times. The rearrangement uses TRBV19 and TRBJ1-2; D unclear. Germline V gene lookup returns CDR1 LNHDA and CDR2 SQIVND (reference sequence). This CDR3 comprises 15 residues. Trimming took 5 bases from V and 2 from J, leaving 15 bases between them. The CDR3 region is CASSPGIIGNYGYTF. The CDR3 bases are TGTGCCAGTAGTCCCGGGATAATCGGGAACTATGGCTACACCTTC.